This TCR beta chain was documented in a study of blood T cell repertoires in COVID-19. Overall study context: Acute and convalescent COVID-19 specimens originated in the United States, Italy and Spain. T cells, B-cell-depleted T cells, or PBMCs provided the cDNA or gDNA that served as material.

Under the authors' procedure: Counts of nucleated cells, estimated from reference gene primer amplification, were obtained. Profiled with immunoSEQ multiplex PCR; TCRdb holds only in-frame clones, not every one. That table gives V, J and clone size, and the DNA gave D and trimming. The profile shows some 140,000 clones, roughly 85% of them singletons. Germline CDR1 and CDR2: MNHEY and SVGAGI. Trimming cost V 2 bases and J 0 bases, with 11 bases left between them. This CDR3 is 15 amino acids long. This clone was detected only a few times. Sequencing was performed on peripheral blood. The chain combines TRBV6-5 with TRBJ2-7; D uncertain. The receptor's source is a man aged 55 to 69 with acute or convalescent COVID-19. In nucleotides, the CDR3 is TGTGCCAGCAGTTACGGCGGCCGACCCTCCTACGAGCAGTACTTC. This encodes CASSYGGRPSYEQYF.